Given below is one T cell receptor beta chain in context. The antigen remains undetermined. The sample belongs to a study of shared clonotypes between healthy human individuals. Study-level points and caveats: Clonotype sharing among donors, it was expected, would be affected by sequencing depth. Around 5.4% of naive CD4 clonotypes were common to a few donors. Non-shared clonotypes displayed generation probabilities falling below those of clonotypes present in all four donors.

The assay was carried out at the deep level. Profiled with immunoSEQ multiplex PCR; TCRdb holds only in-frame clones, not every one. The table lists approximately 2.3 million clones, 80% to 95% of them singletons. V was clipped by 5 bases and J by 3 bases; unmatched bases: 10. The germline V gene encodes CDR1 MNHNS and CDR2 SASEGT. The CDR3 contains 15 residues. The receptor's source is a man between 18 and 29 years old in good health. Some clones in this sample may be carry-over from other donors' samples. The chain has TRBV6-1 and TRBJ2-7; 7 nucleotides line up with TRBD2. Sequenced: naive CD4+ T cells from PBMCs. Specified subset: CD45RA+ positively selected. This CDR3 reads CASSLAGGSVYEQYF. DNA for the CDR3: TGTGCCAGCAGTCTTGCTGGCGGGAGTGTCTACGAGCAGTACTTC.